These 4 T cell receptor beta chains were all obtained from the same sample, sequenced in a study of cytomegalovirus exposure and HLA in healthy donors. The PCR was carried out with 60 Vbeta primers and 13 Jbeta primers. Sequenced by immunoSEQ multiplex PCR; TCRdb stores in-frame clones only, minus some. The sample consists of approximately 150,000 clones, less than 85% of them appearing once. The sample was PBMCs. These receptors all stem from a man aged 40-49 years in good health and CMV-seronegative.

This chain connects TRBV27 to TRBJ2-1; weak D call: TRBD2 (5 bases). This CDR3 spans 13 amino acids. The V end was cut by 5 bases, the J end by 6 bases, with 11 bases between. Per germline, CDR1 MNHEY and CDR2 SMNVEV (reference sequence). In DNA, the CDR3 is TGTGCCAGCAGTCCGGGAAACCTCAATGAGCAGTTCTTC. As protein: CASSPGNLNEQFF.

On this clone: An end of the junction does not agree with germline; a read error may underlie this. The chain employs TRBV7-9 and TRBJ2-3, with 13 bases matching TRBD2. There are 16 residues in the CDR3. Looked up from germline, CDR1 is SEHNR and CDR2 is FQNEAQ (reference sequence). The CDR3, as DNA: TGTTCCAGCAGCTCGGGACTAGCGGGGAACACAGATACGCAGTATTTT. Encoded protein: CSSSSGLAGNTDTQYF.

The J gene is TRBJ2-7, the V gene TRBV12-1; the table's D call of TRBD1 was not tested on the DNA. TRBV12-1 is deemed a pseudogene. CDR3 size: 15 residues. In nucleotides, the CDR3 is TGTGCCAGCAGCTTCAAACAAACCGGACAGATGAAGCAGTACTTC. It yields the protein CASSFKQTGQMKQYF.

This chain's CDR3 is CASSLEGDLYGYTF. DNA for the CDR3: TGTGCCAGCAGCTTGGAAGGGGATCTCTATGGCTACACCTTC. The chain recombines TRBV5-6 with TRBJ1-2, with D perhaps TRBD1 (5 bases). The CDR3 is made up of 14 amino acids. Trimming stripped 0 bases from V and 4 bases from J, with 10 bases between. Germline lookup yields CDR1 SGHDT and CDR2 YYEEEE.